These 23 T cell receptor beta chains originate from one sample sequenced in a study of Graves' ophthalmopathy and Graves' hyperthyroidism. RNA transcripts provided the template for amplifying TCR beta CDR3 regions. HTBI primers were used in a first-round RT-PCR, which preceded a second-round multiplex PCR. MiXCR, run by TCRdb on the multiplex PCR reads, gives a single entry per CDR3 protein. The sample yields 300,000 to 350,000 distinct CDR3 sequences, under 20% seen once. The sample was peripheral blood. The receptors were sampled from an adult man with Graves' ophthalmopathy.

CDR3 DNA sequence: TGTGCCAGCAGCCTGGACATCCAGCAGCCCCAGCATTTT. It translates to CASSLDIQQPQHF. This sequence joins TRBV7-9 and TRBJ1-5; D is possibly TRBD1 (5 bases). The CDR3 runs to 13 residues. Between the trimmed V and J ends, which lost 5 bases and 7 bases, there was a span of 12 bases. CDR1 and CDR2 (germline): SEHNR, FQNEAQ (reference sequence).

This clonotype came up many times. The gene calls are TRBV11-2 and TRBJ2-7; D not resolved. This CDR3 spans 13 amino acids. The germline CDR1 and CDR2 sequences are SGHAT and FQNNGV. The V and J ends lost 5 bases and 4 bases respectively, with 12 bases between them. The CDR3 reads CASSPRMKYEQYF. CDR3 sequence (DNA): TGTGCCAGCAGCCCCCGAATGAAATACGAGCAGTACTTC. Drawing the rest from reference TRBV11-2 and TRBJ2-7, the complete variable domain is EAGVAQSPRYKIIEKRQSVAFWCNPISGHATLYWYQQILGQGPKLLIQFQNNGVVDDSQLPKDRFSAERLKGVDSTLKIQPAKLEDSAVYLCASSPRMKYEQYFGPGTRLTVT.

This clonotype has ten or more counts. V usage is TRBV20-1 and J usage is TRBJ2-5, with 10 bases matching TRBD2. The V and J ends lost 5 bases and 4 bases, in that order; junction bases with no gene match: 7. CDR3 length: 14 amino acids. The germline gives CDR1 DFQATT, CDR2 SNEGSKA (reference sequence). This chain's CDR3 is CSARTSGGLETQYF. CDR3 in DNA: TGCAGTGCTCGGACTAGCGGTGGATTAGAGACCCAGTACTTC.

This clonotype was seen repeatedly, ten times or more. This sequence joins TRBV24-1 and TRBJ1-2; no clear D. The CDR3 has 14 amino acids. V lost 0 bases and J lost 3, with 7 bases in between. Germline CDR1 and CDR2: KGHDR and SFDVKD. The CDR3 is CATSDLGIDYGYTF. In nucleotides, the CDR3 is TGTGCCACCAGTGATTTGGGAATTGACTATGGCTACACCTTC.

In this sample, this clonotype turned up many times. This rearrangement joins TRBV12-3 or TRBV12-4 to TRBJ1-1; D is perhaps TRBD1 (5 bases). The CDR3 runs 14 residues. The V and J ends lost 0 bases and 13 bases respectively, with 18 bases between them. This CDR3 reads CASSLAGAPWAVFF. The CDR3 DNA is TGTGCCAGCAGTTTAGCAGGGGCCCCTTGGGCGGTTTTCTTT.

This clonotype showed up many times. This CDR3 reads CSVRTEETQYF. Here the CDR3 DNA reads TGCAGCGTTCGGACAGAAGAGACCCAGTACTTC. This rearrangement joins TRBV29-1 to TRBJ2-5, with D possibly being TRBD1 (6 bases). Germline lookup yields CDR1 SQVTM and CDR2 ANQGSEA. The V end was cut by 5 bases, the J end by 3 bases, with 7 bases between. This CDR3 comprises 11 residues.

This chain links TRBV10-3 with TRBJ2-4; D uncertain. The CDR3 length is 12 residues. Trimming pared 3 bases from V and 9 bases from J, leaving 9 bases between. CDR1 and CDR2 from the germline V gene are ENHRY and SYGVKD. CDR3 coding DNA: TGTGCCATCAGTGACCTTGTGGGCATTCAGTACTTC. Protein: CAISDLVGIQYF.

This clonotype has a count of ten or more. V gene TRBV7-2 combines with J gene TRBJ1-6; D uncertain. This CDR3 contains 14 residues. From germline, CDR1 is SGHTA and CDR2 FQGNSA. V gave up 1 base and J gave up 10 bases, with 11 bases separating them. The CDR3 DNA sequence: TGTGCCAGCAGCTTAGTCGCGGCGAGCTCACCCCTCCACTTT. Encoded protein: CASSLVAASSPLHF.

This clonotype was found many times. The gene calls are TRBV4-1 and TRBJ2-7; D gene uncertain. The germline CDR1 and CDR2 sequences are MGHRA and YSYEKL. This CDR3 region has 14 residues. Trimming cost V 0 bases and J 6 bases, with 12 bases left between them. The CDR3 reads CASSQDFPAREQYF. CDR3 DNA: TGCGCCAGCAGCCAAGATTTCCCCGCACGCGAGCAGTACTTC.

This clonotype occurred many times. The chain links TRBV30 to TRBJ2-6; no reliable D call. Trimming left V 4 bases short and J 0 bases short, with 10 bases between. CDR1 GTSNPN and CDR2 SVGIG come from the germline V gene (reference sequence). The CDR3 is 15 amino acids. CDR3 sequence (DNA): TGTGCCTGGAATCGTCTGCACTCTGGGGCCAACGTCCTGACTTTC. This sequence encodes CAWNRLHSGANVLTF.

This clonotype has a count of ten or more. The J gene is TRBJ2-4, the V gene TRBV7-2, with a tentative D call TRBD1 (6 bases). V lost 5 bases, J lost 2 bases, and 13 bases lay in between. The CDR3 runs 15 residues. Germline lookup yields CDR1 SGHTA and CDR2 FQGNSA. The DNA for the CDR3 is TGTGCCAGCAGCCCAGACACAGGGACCAAAAACATTCAGTACTTC. Protein: CASSPDTGTKNIQYF.

This clonotype was picked up many times. This chain connects TRBV28 to TRBJ1-3; 7 bases match TRBD1. V lost 5 bases and J lost 0; bases outside the gene matches: 1. Germline CDR1 MDHEN, CDR2 SYDVKM. The CDR3 contains 14 residues. CDR3 DNA sequence: TGTGCCAGCAGTCCAGGGGGCTCTGGAAACACCATATATTTT. This encodes CASSPGGSGNTIYF.

At least ten counts were recorded for this clonotype. The chain joins TRBV10-3 to TRBJ2-5; a possible D gene is TRBD1 (6 bases). V lost 6 bases, J lost 5 bases, and 13 bases lay in between. The CDR3 covers 13 residues. The germline gives CDR1 ENHRY, CDR2 SYGVKD. The CDR3 is CAIRDAGEETQYF. The CDR3 coding sequence is TGTGCCATCAGGGACGCAGGGGAGGAGACCCAGTACTTC.

This clonotype was seen just once. A read error may be the cause here, since a much bigger clone is one base away. V and J are TRBV20-1 and TRBJ2-7; D gene uncertain. The CDR3 totals 14 residues. Germline V gene data show CDR1 as DFQATT and CDR2 as SNEGSKA (reference sequence). Trimming removed 5 bases at V and 0 bases at J, with 14 bases between. The CDR3 sequence: CSAPGPANSYEQYF. CDR3 nucleotides: TGCAGTGCTCCCGGGCCCGCAAACTCCTACGAGCAGTACTTC.

This clonotype was recorded many times. V is TRBV4-1 and J is TRBJ2-5; tentatively, D is TRBD2 (5 bases). The CDR3 sequence is 18 residues long. The germline V and J ends were trimmed by 0 bases and 4 bases, with 21 bases remaining between them. From germline, CDR1 is MGHRA and CDR2 YSYEKL. DNA for the CDR3: TGCGCCAGCAGCCAAGATAATCAAGGACTTTTAAAACCAGAGACCCAGTACTTC. Translated, it gives CASSQDNQGLLKPETQYF.

This clonotype was seen at least ten times. The CDR3 loop is CASSYARDRALYGYTF. The CDR3 DNA sequence: TGTGCCAGCAGTTACGCCCGGGACAGGGCCCTCTATGGCTACACCTTC. The rearrangement uses TRBV6-7 and TRBJ1-2; 9 positions agree with TRBD1. TRBV6-7 is treated as an ORF (open reading frame) with a function not yet certain. The CDR3 has 16 amino acids. V dropped 2 bases and J dropped 4; count of bases not matched to a gene: 8.

This clonotype was found many times. V usage is TRBV11-1 and J usage is TRBJ2-2, with D tentatively TRBD1 or TRBD2 (6 bases each). V gave up 5 bases and J gave up 2 bases, with 15 bases separating them. The CDR3 consists of 16 residues. From germline, CDR1 is SGHAT and CDR2 FQDESV (reference sequence). CDR3 sequence (DNA): TGTGCCAGCAGCCCAAGGGGGGCGAAAAACACCGGGGAGCTGTTTTTT. Protein sequence: CASSPRGAKNTGELFF.

This clonotype was seen many times. This chain links TRBV4-2 with TRBJ1-6, with 8 bases matching TRBD1. CDR1 and CDR2 from the germline V gene are LGHNA and YNFKEQ. Trimming took 0 bases from V and 0 from J; bases not matched to a gene: 4. The CDR3 is made up of 18 amino acids. CDR3 sequence reads: CASSQEGQESSYNSPLHF. Here the CDR3 DNA reads TGTGCCAGCAGCCAAGAGGGACAGGAGAGCTCCTATAATTCACCCCTCCACTTT.

V and J are TRBV6-1 and TRBJ1-5; 9 positions match TRBD1. After removal of 9 bases from V and 4 bases from J, the junction contained 7 bases not matched to a gene. Germline V gene sequence: CDR1 MNHNS, CDR2 SASEGT. The CDR3 contains 14 residues. For the CDR3, the DNA is TGTGCCAGTCTTCGGGACAGGGTAAATCAGCCCCAGCATTTT. Translated: CASLRDRVNQPQHF.

In its sample, this clonotype was seen many times. The chain links TRBV30 to TRBJ2-7, with unresolved D. Trimming left V 2 bases short and J 3 bases short, with 11 bases between. This CDR3 contains 13 residues. Germline V gene data show CDR1 as GTSNPN and CDR2 as SVGIG (reference sequence). CDR3 in amino acids: CAWSINAGYEQYF. In nucleotides, the CDR3 is TGTGCCTGGAGTATAAATGCCGGCTACGAGCAGTACTTC. Supplemented by reference TRBV30 and TRBJ2-7, the full variable domain reads SQTIHQWPATLVQPVGSPLSLECTVEGTSNPNLYWYRQAAGRGLQLLFYSVGIGQISSEVPQNLSASRPQDRQFILSSKKLLLSDSGFYLCAWSINAGYEQYFGPGTRLTVT.

This clonotype has ten or more counts. V and J are TRBV15 and TRBJ2-5; 7 bases line up with TRBD1. The germline gives CDR1 LNHNV, CDR2 YYDKDF (reference sequence). V was clipped by 6 bases and J by 5 bases; unmatched bases: 12. CDR3 length: 15 residues. The CDR3 here is CATRGRGRLGETQYF. CDR3 sequence (DNA): TGTGCCACCAGGGGCAGGGGGAGATTGGGTGAGACCCAGTACTTC.

This clonotype was picked up many times. The J gene is TRBJ2-7, the V gene TRBV7-2; perhaps TRBD1 as D (6 bases). The CDR3 covers 15 residues. CDR1 and CDR2 from the germline V gene are SGHTA and FQGNSA. V shed 3 bases and J shed 0 bases, with 12 bases lying between them. DNA for the CDR3: TGTGCCAGCAGCTTGTTTCAACAGGGCTCCTACGAGCAGTACTTC. The encoded protein is CASSLFQQGSYEQYF.

This clonotype has at least ten counts. The J gene is TRBJ1-3, the V gene TRBV5-1; D remains unclear. V gave up 0 bases and J gave up 0 bases, with 13 bases separating them. Germline-derived CDR1 and CDR2 are SGHRS and YFSETQ. The CDR3 length is 17 residues. For the CDR3, the DNA is TGCGCCAGCAGCTTGGAAGGCAGCTCGAGCTCTGGAAACACCATATATTTT. Translated: CASSLEGSSSSGNTIYF. Supplemented by reference TRBV5-1 and TRBJ1-3, the full variable domain reads KAGVTQTPRYLIKTRGQQVTLSCSPISGHRSVSWYQQTPGQGLQFLFEYFSETQRNKGNFPGRFSGRQFSNSRSEMNVSTLELGDSALYLCASSLEGSSSSGNTIYFGEGSWLTVV.